Following are 29 T cell receptor beta chains from one sample sequenced in a study of shared T cell receptors in the human thymus. Only in-frame clones appear in the TCRdb table, and some are missing; sequencing was by immunoSEQ multiplex PCR. Found here are 500,000 to 750,000 clones, 88% of them singletons; the top ten hold about 0.01%. The same data also contributed to another study, on human thymus T cells.

The sequencing input was thymocytes. These receptors all come from a boy under two years old with a congenital heart defect.

This rearrangement joins TRBV5-1 to TRBJ2-5; 7 bases map to TRBD1. V shed 0 bases, J shed 5 bases, and the junction held 7 bases outside the gene matches. CDR1 is SGHRS, CDR2 YFSETQ, per germline. The CDR3 sequence is 15 residues long. The CDR3 here is CASSLAGPGGETQYF. The CDR3 bases are TGCGCCAGCAGCTTGGCGGGGCCAGGGGGTGAGACCCAGTACTTC.

The gene calls are TRBV27 and TRBJ2-3; 7 bases are shared with TRBD1. Germline CDR1 is MNHEY and CDR2 is SMNVEV (reference sequence). The CDR3 extends over 15 amino acids. After removal of 2 bases from V and 3 bases from J, the junction contained 5 bases not matched to a gene. CDR3 loop: CASSLRQGTTDTQYF. DNA of the CDR3: TGTGCCAGCAGTTTAAGACAGGGTACGACAGATACGCAGTATTTT.

The chain recombines TRBV28 with TRBJ2-1; 8 nucleotides align to TRBD2. Germline V gene lookup returns CDR1 MDHEN and CDR2 SYDVKM. Losses at the gene ends were 6 bases for V and 4 bases for J; bases not matched to a gene: 11. CDR3 length: 16 residues. The CDR3 loop reads CASSNPTSGGYNEQFF. The CDR3 DNA reads as TGTGCCAGCAGCAACCCTACTAGCGGAGGGTACAATGAGCAGTTCTTC.

The CDR3 sequence: CASTVTSGRAFEQYF. The CDR3 bases are TGTGCCAGCACTGTTACTAGCGGGAGGGCCTTCGAGCAGTACTTC. The V gene is TRBV7-2, the J gene TRBJ2-7; TRBD2 matches 13 bases. From germline, CDR1 is SGHTA and CDR2 FQGNSA. The CDR3 covers 15 residues. The V segment lost 7 bases and the J segment 6 bases; nucleotides outside the gene matches: 9.

The chain combines TRBV20-1 with TRBJ2-7; D uncertain. V gave up 6 bases and J gave up 5 bases, with 11 bases separating them. CDR1 is DFQATT and CDR2 is SNEGSKA in the germline V gene (reference sequence). The CDR3 sequence is 11 residues long. CDR3 DNA sequence: TGCAGTGCCCCCTCCCAGGACGAGCAGTACTTC. Translating it yields CSAPSQDEQYF.

The chain uses TRBV5-1 and TRBJ2-4; tentatively, D is TRBD1 (5 bases). The CDR3 consists of 12 residues. The germline gives CDR1 SGHRS, CDR2 YFSETQ. V was clipped by 0 bases and J by 8 bases, with 6 bases between them. As DNA, the CDR3 is TGCGCCAGCAGCTTGGCCAGGGACATTCAGTACTTC. This translates into CASSLARDIQYF. The entire variable domain, with the rest obtained from reference TRBV5-1 and TRBJ2-4, is as follows: KAGVTQTPRYLIKTRGQQVTLSCSPISGHRSVSWYQQTPGQGLQFLFEYFSETQRNKGNFPGRFSGRQFSNSRSEMNVSTLELGDSALYLCASSLARDIQYFGAGTRLSVL.

The chain joins TRBV28 to TRBJ1-4; no definite D call. Germline V CDR1 and CDR2: MDHEN, SYDVKM. V was cut by 2 bases and J by 5 bases, with 12 bases left in between. CDR3 length: 15 amino acids. The CDR3 reads CASSLPWQINEKLFF. The CDR3 region has the DNA TGTGCCAGCAGTTTACCGTGGCAGATAAATGAAAAACTGTTTTTT.

CDR3 sequence reads: CASSFLTSPSYEQYF. CDR3 DNA: TGTGCCAGCAGCTTCCTGACTAGCCCCTCCTACGAGCAGTACTTC. V is TRBV5-6 and J is TRBJ2-7; 7 bases match TRBD2. This CDR3 has 15 amino acids. Unmatched junction bases numbered 5, after V lost 2 bases and J lost 0 bases. Germline V gene sequence: CDR1 SGHDT, CDR2 YYEEEE.

The gene calls are TRBV9 and TRBJ2-5, with 14 bases fitting TRBD2. This CDR3 comprises 18 residues. Trimming removed 0 bases from V and 5 bases from J; junction bases left unmatched: 9. Per germline, CDR1 SGDLS and CDR2 YYNGEE. The DNA for the CDR3 is TGTGCCAGCAGCGTAGCTATGGGACTAGCGGGAGTTCGGGAGACCCAGTACTTC. It translates to CASSVAMGLAGVRETQYF.

The CDR3 DNA sequence: TGTGCCAGCAGTCGGGGGAGGGAACCTAGCACAGATACGCAGTATTTT. Amino acids: CASSRGREPSTDTQYF. The chain couples TRBV25-1 to TRBJ2-3, with 7 bases fitting TRBD2. This CDR3 is 16 amino acids long. CDR1 and CDR2 from the germline V gene are MGHDK and SYGVNS. The V segment lost 5 bases and the J segment 0 bases; nucleotides outside the gene matches: 8.

This clone has more than one count but fewer than ten. The J gene is TRBJ2-1, the V gene TRBV6-6, with a possible D match to TRBD2 (5 bases). CDR3 length: 16 residues. With 2 bases removed from V and 0 bases from J, the gap between germline ends came to 11 bases. Germline CDR1 is MNHNY and CDR2 is SVGAGI (reference sequence). The CDR3 loop is CASSYPARGSYNEQFF. For the CDR3, the DNA is TGTGCCAGCAGTTACCCAGCCCGGGGCTCCTACAATGAGCAGTTCTTC.

CDR3 in amino acids: CASSLKAGSTDTQYF. The CDR3 DNA follows: TGTGCCAGCAGTTTAAAGGCAGGTTCCACAGATACGCAGTATTTT. This rearrangement joins TRBV28 to TRBJ2-3, with D unresolved. The CDR3 consists of 15 residues. The germline V gene encodes CDR1 MDHEN and CDR2 SYDVKM. Trimming pared 2 bases from V and 2 bases from J, leaving 11 bases between. Drawing the rest from reference TRBV28 and TRBJ2-3, the complete variable domain is DVKVTQSSRYLVKRTGEKVFLECVQDMDHENMFWYRQDPGLGLRLIYFSYDVKMKEKGDIPEGYSVSREKKERFSLILESASTNQTSMYLCASSLKAGSTDTQYFGPGTRLTVL.

The chain employs TRBV29-1 and TRBJ2-7, with D uncertain. The V end lost 6 bases, the J end lost 0 bases, and 12 bases lay between the germline ends. Germline CDR1 is SQVTM and CDR2 is ANQGSEA. The CDR3 has 13 residues. DNA for the CDR3: TGCAGCGTCCTCCTAACGATCTCCTACGAGCAGTACTTC. Translation: CSVLLTISYEQYF.

V and J are TRBV6-1 and TRBJ1-2, with 7 bases lining up with TRBD1. The CDR3 is made up of 12 amino acids. The trim removed 5 bases at V and 8 bases at J, leaving 5 bases unmatched. Looked up from germline, CDR1 is MNHNS and CDR2 is SASEGT. The DNA of the CDR3 is TGTGCCAGCAGTACAGGGGCACGGGGCTACACCTTC. Translation: CASSTGARGYTF.

This clone was picked up one time. The rearrangement links TRBV29-1 to TRBJ2-3; D is perhaps TRBD1 (6 bases). The V end was cut by 7 bases, the J end by 5 bases, with 19 bases between. The germline V gene has CDR1 SQVTM and CDR2 ANQGSEA. CDR3 length equals 14 residues. CDR3 coding DNA: TGCAGCGCGAGGGTCGGACCCAGGGGAGATACGCAGTATTTT. Its protein is CSARVGPRGDTQYF.

CDR3 sequence: CASSPARDRGISSYNEQFF. In DNA, the CDR3 is TGTGCCAGCAGCCCAGCTCGGGACAGGGGGATTAGCTCCTACAATGAGCAGTTCTTC. The rearrangement links TRBV14 to TRBJ2-1; 11 positions match TRBD1. The CDR3 totals 19 residues. Germline V gene sequence: CDR1 SGHDN, CDR2 FVKESK. V lost 4 bases and J lost 0; bases outside the gene matches: 11.

This sequence joins TRBV6-5 and TRBJ1-1; 7 positions agree with TRBD1. Germline V gene lookup returns CDR1 MNHEY and CDR2 SVGAGI. The junction had 7 bases not matched to a gene; V was cut back by 6 bases and J by 3 bases. The CDR3 has 14 residues. CDR3 region: CASRNRGLDTEAFF. DNA of the CDR3: TGTGCCAGCAGGAACAGGGGCCTCGACACTGAAGCTTTCTTT.

This chain joins TRBV4-2 and TRBJ2-1; D unclear. The V end lost 0 bases, the J end lost 5 bases, and 5 bases lay between the germline ends. Germline assignment: CDR1 LGHNA and CDR2 YNFKEQ. This CDR3 is built from 13 residues. CDR3 DNA sequence: TGTGCCAGCAGCCAAGAGGCCGACAATGAGCAGTTCTTC. Translated, it gives CASSQEADNEQFF.

V is TRBV5-6 and J is TRBJ2-7, with 9 bases aligning to TRBD2. The CDR3 contains 17 residues. Germline V CDR1 and CDR2: SGHDT, YYEEEE. V shed 2 bases and J 2 bases; nucleotides not matched to a gene: 11. CDR3 in amino acids: CASSFFSSGATPYEQYF. In nucleotides, the CDR3 is TGTGCCAGCAGCTTTTTCTCTAGCGGGGCAACTCCCTACGAGCAGTACTTC.

The CDR3 DNA sequence: TGTGCCAGTAGTCCGTTACAGGTCTCCTCTGGAAACACCATATATTTT. As protein: CASSPLQVSSGNTIYF. This chain joins TRBV19 and TRBJ1-3, with D perhaps matching TRBD1 (5 bases). The germline V gene encodes CDR1 LNHDA and CDR2 SQIVND (reference sequence). The CDR3 is 16 amino acids. Trimming stripped 5 bases from V and 0 bases from J, with 14 bases between.

This clone turned up a few times. The rearrangement links TRBV4-3 to TRBJ2-7; 8 bases fit TRBD2. The CDR3 extends over 16 amino acids. The germline V gene encodes CDR1 LGHNA and CDR2 YSLEER. The junction had 9 bases not matched to a gene; V was cut back by 5 bases and J by 0 bases. CDR3 nucleotides: TGCGCCAGCAGCGAGATGTCAAGCGGGAGCTCCTACGAGCAGTACTTC. It is translated as CASSEMSSGSSYEQYF.

This clone was recorded only once. The chain couples TRBV4-3 to TRBJ2-1; 7 bases line up with TRBD2. Germline loops: CDR1 LGHNA, CDR2 YSLEER. Trimming at V came to 0 bases and at J to 10 bases, leaving 12 bases not matched to a gene. CDR3 length: 16 amino acids. The CDR3 coding sequence is TGCGCCAGCAGCCAAGAGGCGCGGGAGCCCCCGGGGGAGCAGTTCTTC. It yields the protein CASSQEAREPPGEQFF.

The gene calls are TRBV5-6 and TRBJ1-2, with 10 bases aligning to TRBD1. This CDR3 is built from 15 residues. Germline V lookup: CDR1 SGHDT, CDR2 YYEEEE. After removal of 5 bases from V and 7 bases from J, the junction contained 11 bases not matched to a gene. CDR3 nucleotide sequence: TGTGCCAGCAGTGTTGGGACAGGGGAAAAAGCTGGCTACACCTTC. Protein: CASSVGTGEKAGYTF.

This clone has a handful of counts. The V and J genes are TRBV4-2 and TRBJ1-4; D uncertain. Germline V gene sequence: CDR1 LGHNA, CDR2 YNFKEQ. The germline V and J ends were trimmed by 4 bases and 8 bases, with 17 bases remaining between them. This CDR3 region has 15 residues. CDR3 coding DNA: TGTGCCAGCAGCCCAATCGGGGTGGCGAGCGAAAAACTGTTTTTT. It yields the protein CASSPIGVASEKLFF.

The rearrangement uses TRBV10-3 and TRBJ1-6; D is uncertain. The germline CDR1 and CDR2 sequences are ENHRY and SYGVKD. The CDR3 contains 14 residues. Trimming left V 3 bases short and J 9 bases short, with 12 bases between. The CDR3 sequence: CAISDSGGGSPLHF. In DNA form, the CDR3 reads TGTGCCATCAGTGATTCTGGAGGTGGTTCACCCCTCCACTTT.

The rearrangement uses TRBV6-5 and TRBJ2-7; the D is unclear. Trimming took 2 bases from V and 0 from J, leaving 14 bases between them. This CDR3 has 16 amino acids. Germline lookup yields CDR1 MNHEY and CDR2 SVGAGI. The CDR3 nucleotides are TGTGCCAGCAGTTACGACTCAAAAAGGAGCTCCTACGAGCAGTACTTC. Translation: CASSYDSKRSSYEQYF.

This CDR3 is CASSSGGCCGRDNEQFF. The CDR3 DNA follows: TGTGCCAGCAGCTCCGGGGGGTGTTGTGGGAGAGACAATGAGCAGTTCTTC. This rearrangement joins TRBV7-9 to TRBJ2-1; 7 positions match TRBD2. The trim removed 4 bases at V and 5 bases at J, leaving 14 bases unmatched. The CDR3 has 17 amino acids. Per the germline V gene, CDR1 is SEHNR and CDR2 is FQNEAQ (reference sequence). The full variable domain, rest sourced from reference TRBV7-9 and TRBJ2-1, is DTGVSQNPRHKITKRGQNVTFRCDPISEHNRLYWYRQTLGQGPEFLTYFQNEAQLEKSRLLSDRFSAERPKGSFSTLEIQRTEQGDSAMYLCASSSGGCCGRDNEQFFGPGTRLTVL.

This chain joins TRBV11-3 and TRBJ2-7; TRBD2 is a possible D gene (5 bases). Trimming shortened V by 1 base and J by 0 bases, and 13 bases separated the two germline ends. The CDR3 extends over 16 amino acids. Per the germline V gene, CDR1 is SGHNT and CDR2 is YENEEA. CDR3 in DNA: TGTGCCAGCAGCTTAGGGTGGGCGGGCGCCTCCTACGAGCAGTACTTC. Encoded protein: CASSLGWAGASYEQYF. The whole variable domain, filled in from reference TRBV11-3 and TRBJ2-7, reads EAGVVQSPRYKIIEKKQPVAFWCNPISGHNTLYWYLQNLGQGPELLIRYENEEAVDDSQLPKDRFSAERLKGVDSTLKIQPAELGDSAVYLCASSLGWAGASYEQYFGPGTRLTVT.

About this clone itself: The identical CDR3 is also encoded by other nucleotide sequences in the sample. The chain links TRBV9 to TRBJ2-3, with D uncertain. The CDR3 consists of 12 residues. CDR1 and CDR2 (germline): SGDLS, YYNGEE. Trimming shortened V by 4 bases and J by 2 bases, and 5 bases separated the two germline ends. The CDR3 reads CASSPNTDTQYF. CDR3 sequence (DNA): TGTGCCAGCAGCCCAAACACAGATACGCAGTATTTT.